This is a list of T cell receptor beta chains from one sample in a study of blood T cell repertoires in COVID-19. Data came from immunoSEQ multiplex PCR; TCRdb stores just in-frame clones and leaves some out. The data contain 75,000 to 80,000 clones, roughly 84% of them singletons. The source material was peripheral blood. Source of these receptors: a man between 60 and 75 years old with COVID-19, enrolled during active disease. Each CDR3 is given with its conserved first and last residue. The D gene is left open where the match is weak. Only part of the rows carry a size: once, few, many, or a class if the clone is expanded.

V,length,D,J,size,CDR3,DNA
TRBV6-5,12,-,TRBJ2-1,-,CASSYRGNEQFF,TGTGCCAGCAGTTACAGGGGGAATGAGCAGTTCTTC
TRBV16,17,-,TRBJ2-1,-,CASSHLNPRGSYNEQFF,TGTGCCAGCAGCCATCTTAATCCCAGGGGTTCCTACAATGAGCAGTTCTTC
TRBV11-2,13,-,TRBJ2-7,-,CASSLGDSYEQYF,TGTGCCAGCAGCTTAGGTGACAGCTACGAGCAGTACTTC
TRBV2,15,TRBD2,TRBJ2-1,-,CASRGTSGRAIEQFF,TGTGCCAGCAGGGGGACTAGCGGGAGGGCCATTGAGCAGTTCTTC
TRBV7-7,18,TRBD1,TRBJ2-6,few,CASSLGVGGPPGANVLTF,TGTGCCAGCAGCTTAGGTGTAGGGGGCCCCCCTGGGGCCAACGTCCTGACTTTC
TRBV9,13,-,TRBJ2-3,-,CASSMGPPDTQYF,TGTGCCAGCAGCATGGGGCCGCCCGATACGCAGTATTTT
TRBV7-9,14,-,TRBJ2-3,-,CASLPPRRADTQYF,TGTGCCAGCCTTCCCCCGCGGAGGGCAGATACGCAGTATTTT
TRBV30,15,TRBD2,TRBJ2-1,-,CAWSGLAGVLGEQFF,TGTGCCTGGAGTGGACTAGCGGGAGTATTAGGTGAGCAGTTCTTC
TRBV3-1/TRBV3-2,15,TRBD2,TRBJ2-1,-,CASSQTLAGPDEQFF,TGTGCCAGCAGCCAAACACTAGCGGGGCCCGATGAGCAGTTCTTC
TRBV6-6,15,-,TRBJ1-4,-,CASSYSGAPNEKLFF,TGTGCCAGCAGTTACTCTGGGGCCCCTAATGAAAAACTGTTTTTT
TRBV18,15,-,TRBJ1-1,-,CASSPYDEPSAEAFF,TGTGCCAGCTCACCCTATGATGAACCCAGCGCTGAAGCTTTCTTT
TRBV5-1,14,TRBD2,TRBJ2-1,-,CASIRVAGSGEQFF,TGCGCCAGCATTCGGGTAGCGGGATCTGGAGAGCAGTTCTTC
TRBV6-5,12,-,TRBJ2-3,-,CASSLYTDTQYF,TGTGCCAGCAGCCTATACACAGATACGCAGTATTTT
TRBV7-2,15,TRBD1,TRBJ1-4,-,CASSLLGQGAEKLFF,TGTGCCAGCAGCTTACTTGGGCAGGGGGCTGAAAAACTGTTTTTT
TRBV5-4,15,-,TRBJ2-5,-,CASSLNLATQETQYF,TGTGCCAGCAGCTTAAACCTAGCGACCCAAGAGACCCAGTACTTC
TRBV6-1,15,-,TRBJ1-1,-,CASSEAKGGVTEAFF,TGTGCCAGCAGTGAAGCTAAGGGAGGGGTCACTGAAGCTTTCTTT
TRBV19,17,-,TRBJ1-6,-,CASTFVGPDSYNSPLHF,TGTGCCAGTACATTTGTGGGCCCCGACTCCTATAATTCACCCCTCCACTTT
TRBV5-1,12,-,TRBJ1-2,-,CASATWDYGYTF,TGCGCCAGCGCGACATGGGACTATGGCTACACCTTC
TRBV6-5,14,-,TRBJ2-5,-,CASSYTGVRGTQYF,TGTGCCAGCAGTTACACAGGAGTTAGGGGGACCCAGTACTTC
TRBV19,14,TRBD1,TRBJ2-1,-,CASSITGGFGEQFF,TGTGCCAGTAGTATAACAGGGGGCTTTGGTGAGCAGTTCTTC
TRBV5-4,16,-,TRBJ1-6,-,CASSPNPRQRNSPLHF,TGTGCCAGCAGCCCCAACCCAAGACAGCGTAATTCACCCCTCCACTTT
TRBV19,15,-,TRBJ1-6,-,CASSLGAVGNSPLHF,TGTGCCAGTTCCCTTGGGGCGGTGGGTAATTCACCCCTCCACTTT
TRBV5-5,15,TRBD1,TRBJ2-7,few,CASSLADRAANEQYF,TGTGCCAGCAGCTTGGCCGACAGGGCGGCTAACGAGCAGTACTTC
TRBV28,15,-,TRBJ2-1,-,CASSFPGGGANEQFF,TGTGCCAGCAGTTTCCCAGGTGGGGGGGCGAATGAGCAGTTCTTC
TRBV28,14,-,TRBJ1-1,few,CASSLGAWDTEAFF,TGTGCCAGCAGTTTAGGAGCATGGGACACTGAAGCTTTCTTT
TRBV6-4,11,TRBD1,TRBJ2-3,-,CASGQADTQYF,TGTGCCAGCGGACAGGCAGATACGCAGTATTTT
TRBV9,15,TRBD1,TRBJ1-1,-,CASSVNRGWDTEAFF,TGTGCCAGCAGCGTCAACAGGGGCTGGGACACTGAAGCTTTCTTT
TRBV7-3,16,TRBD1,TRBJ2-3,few,CASSSQTGAITDTQYF,TGTGCCAGCAGCTCTCAGACAGGGGCCATCACAGATACGCAGTATTTT
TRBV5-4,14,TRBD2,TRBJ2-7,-,CASSGGLAGGEQYF,TGTGCCAGCAGCGGGGGACTAGCGGGAGGCGAGCAGTACTTC
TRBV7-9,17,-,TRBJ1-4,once,CASSPLYLGLPDEKLFF,TGTGCCAGCAGCCCATTATACTTGGGACTCCCGGACGAAAAACTGTTTTTT
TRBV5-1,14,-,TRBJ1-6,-,CASSFTLQGAPLHF,TGCGCCAGCAGCTTCACCCTACAGGGTGCACCCCTCCACTTT
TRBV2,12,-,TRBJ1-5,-,CASSPINQPQHF,TGTGCCAGCAGTCCAATCAATCAGCCCCAGCATTTT
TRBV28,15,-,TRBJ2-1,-,CASSPGGGDYNEQFF,TGTGCCAGCAGTCCGGGGGGCGGCGACTACAATGAGCAGTTCTTC
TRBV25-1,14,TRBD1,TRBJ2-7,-,CASTRGQGNYEQYF,TGTGCCAGCACCCGGGGACAGGGGAACTACGAGCAGTACTTC
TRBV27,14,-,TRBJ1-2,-,CASSPARAGEGYTF,TGTGCCAGCAGCCCGGCGAGGGCTGGGGAAGGCTACACCTTC
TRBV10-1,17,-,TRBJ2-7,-,CASSESSVLLPSYEQYF,TGCGCCAGCAGTGAGTCGAGCGTCCTACTACCCTCCTACGAGCAGTACTTC
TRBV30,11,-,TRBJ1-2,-,CAWSLSVGYTF,TGTGCCTGGTCACTGAGCGTGGGCTACACCTTC
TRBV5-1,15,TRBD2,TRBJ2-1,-,CASSSEGGSYNEQFF,TGCGCCAGCAGCTCTGAGGGAGGGTCCTACAATGAGCAGTTCTTC